The T cell receptor beta chain described here comes from a study of blood T cell repertoires in COVID-19. Overall study: T cells, B-cell-depleted T cells, or PBMCs supplied cDNA or gDNA.

This CDR3 is 15 amino acids long. Germline V lookup: CDR1 SGHTA, CDR2 FQGNSA. Trimming removed 0 bases at V and 2 bases at J, with 8 bases between. Methods used by the authors: Amplification with reference gene primers provided the estimates of nucleated cell counts. Generated by immunoSEQ multiplex PCR, the TCRdb table keeps only in-frame clones and is missing some. That table furnishes V, J and clone size, whereas the DNA furnished D and trimming. The sample has about 15,000 clones; about nine tenths are singletons. This chain joins TRBV7-2 and TRBJ2-1; the D gene is possibly TRBD2 (6 bases). The specimen was peripheral blood. The receptor's source is a human donor in a cohort sampled during active COVID-19. Written as DNA, the CDR3 is TGTGCCAGCAGCTTAGCGGGAGGCACCTACAATGAGCAGTTCTTC. Its translation: CASSLAGGTYNEQFF.